The clone carrying this T cell receptor (beta chain) was observed a single time. Original analysis: How many nucleated cells were present was estimated from reference gene primer amplification. The table came from immunoSEQ multiplex PCR; TCRdb's copy has only in-frame clones and leaves some out. V, J and clone size reflect that table, while D and trimming were determined from the DNA. The data contain 50,000 to 70,000 clones, more than 70% of them seen just once; the ten biggest clones take up approximately 7.2%. The data stem from a study of blood T cell repertoires in COVID-19. Study as a whole: Acute-phase and convalescent COVID-19 samples originated in the United States, Italy and Spain.

V was clipped by 9 bases and J by 0 bases, with 9 bases between them. The CDR3 is 13 amino acids. Sequencing used peripheral blood. The receptor comes from a man aged 45 to 65 with active COVID-19. The chain couples TRBV12-3 or TRBV12-4 to TRBJ1-3; D ambiguous. The CDR3 here is CASRRSSGNTIYF. The CDR3 DNA follows: TGTGCCAGTCGGCGGAGCTCTGGAAACACCATATATTTT.